These 12 T cell receptor beta chains were all obtained from the same sample, sequenced in a study of CD8+CD57+ T cells in acquired aplastic anemia. TCR beta VDJ and CDR3 were profiled, and genomic DNA was the template. Each CDR3 protein is one row after TCRdb ran MiXCR on the reads. The sample has about half a million distinct CDR3 sequences; around a third are singletons. Patients picked for sequencing had shown CD8+CD57+ cell expansion detected by flow cytometry. Sequenced material: sorted CD4+, CD8+, or CD8+CD57+ T cells (not recorded which) from PBMCs. These TCRs come from a human donor with aplastic anemia.

This clonotype showed up many times. Sequence at one end of the junction differs from germline and may be a read error. The chain uses TRBV7-7 and TRBJ1-1; 7 bases agree with TRBD1. The germline CDR1 and CDR2 sequences are SSHAT and FNYEAQ (reference sequence). The CDR3 runs 13 residues. The CDR3 region is CASSFNRDSEAFF. CDR3 sequence (DNA): TGTGCTAGCAGCTTTAACAGGGACAGCGAAGCTTTCTTT. Combining the CDR3 with reference TRBV7-7 and TRBJ1-1 gives the whole variable domain GAGVSQSPRYKVTKRGQDVTLRCDPISSHATLYWYQQALGQGPEFLTYFNYEAQPDKSGLPSDRFSAERPEGSISTLTIQRTEQRDSAMYRCASSFNRDSEAFFGQGTRLTVV.

The chain recombines TRBV13 with TRBJ2-5; 10 nucleotides match TRBD2. This CDR3 spans 15 amino acids. Germline V CDR1 and CDR2: PRHDT, FYEKMQ (reference sequence). J gave up 5 bases and V 0 bases, and 3 bases lay outside the gene matches. CDR3 in DNA: TGTGCCAGCAGCTTAGGACTAGCGGGGAAGGAGACCCAGTACTTC. It translates to CASSLGLAGKETQYF.

The CDR3 DNA sequence: TGTGCCAGCAGCTTAGCGCTGGGACCCGAATTAGGGGAGCTGTTTTTT. This codes for CASSLALGPELGELFF. V and J are TRBV7-7 and TRBJ2-2, with D perhaps TRBD1 or TRBD2 (5 bases each). The CDR3 has 16 amino acids. Trimming removed 0 bases from V and 8 bases from J, with 16 bases in between. Germline V gene data show CDR1 as SSHAT and CDR2 as FNYEAQ (reference sequence).

V and J are TRBV7-3 and TRBJ1-4, with 11 bases aligning to TRBD1. Per germline, CDR1 SGHTA and CDR2 FQGTGA. The CDR3 covers 19 residues. V was clipped by 0 bases and J by 6 bases; unmatched bases: 12. The CDR3 loop reads CASSLTASGTGGIDEKLFF. For the CDR3, the DNA is TGTGCCAGCAGCTTAACTGCCTCCGGGACAGGGGGTATCGATGAAAAACTGTTTTTT.

The chain combines TRBV25-1 with TRBJ2-7, with a weak D call TRBD2 (5 bases). The CDR3 sequence is 14 residues long. Germline V gene sequence: CDR1 MGHDK, CDR2 SYGVNS. V lost 6 bases to trimming and J lost 5 bases, with 17 bases between them. This CDR3 reads CASSWLAGAHEQYF. The DNA of the CDR3 is TGTGCCAGCAGCTGGCTAGCTGGCGCCCACGAGCAGTACTTC.

In this sample, this clonotype turned up many times. This sequence joins TRBV7-8 and TRBJ2-7, with D unclear. The CDR3 contains 13 residues. Trimming shortened V by 4 bases and J by 4 bases, and 11 bases separated the two germline ends. The V gene's germline CDR1 is SGHVS and CDR2 FQNEAQ. CDR3 region: CASSSPIVYEQYF. The CDR3 DNA follows: TGTGCCAGCAGCTCCCCGATTGTATACGAGCAGTACTTC.

The sample holds a few counts of this clonotype. The chain is built from TRBV9 and TRBJ1-2, with 12 bases identical to TRBD1. The CDR3 contains 15 residues. V trimming: 4 bases; J trimming: 8 bases; junction bases outside the gene matches: 9. Germline CDR1 is SGDLS and CDR2 is YYNGEE. CDR3 protein: CASSRGTGGVGGYTF. CDR3 DNA: TGTGCCAGCAGCCGTGGGACAGGGGGCGTGGGAGGCTACACCTTC.

The rearrangement uses TRBV4-3 and TRBJ2-7; 7 nucleotides align to TRBD2. The germline gives CDR1 LGHNA, CDR2 YSLEER. Losses at the gene ends were 0 bases for V and 2 bases for J; bases not matched to a gene: 1. CDR3 length: 14 amino acids. The CDR3 spells CASSQEGGTYEQYF. The CDR3, as DNA: TGCGCCAGCAGCCAAGAGGGGGGGACCTACGAGCAGTACTTC.

This clonotype was observed many times. The genes are TRBV20-1 and TRBJ2-7, with D perhaps matching TRBD1 (5 bases). V was trimmed by 2 bases and J by 0 bases, leaving 11 bases between them. The germline gives CDR1 DFQATT, CDR2 SNEGSKA (reference sequence). This CDR3 contains 14 residues. CDR3 protein: CSARKDTFSYEQYF. The CDR3 DNA reads as TGCAGTGCTAGAAAGGACACTTTCTCCTACGAGCAGTACTTC.

This clonotype was detected ten times or more. The chain combines TRBV24-1 with TRBJ2-3, with 7 bases lining up with TRBD1. CDR1 and CDR2 (germline): KGHDR, SFDVKD. Trimming took 10 bases from V and 1 from J; bases not matched to a gene: 4. The CDR3 loop spans 13 amino acids. The CDR3 nucleotides are TGTGCCACGGGGACAGAGCGCACAGATACGCAGTATTTT. Translation gives CATGTERTDTQYF.

The CDR3: CSAETRTSHTDTQYF. The CDR3 region has the DNA TGCAGTGCTGAAACCCGGACTAGCCACACAGATACGCAGTATTTT. The J gene is TRBJ2-3, the V gene TRBV20-1; 8 bases are a match to TRBD2. The CDR3 is 15 amino acids. The germline V gene encodes CDR1 DFQATT and CDR2 SNEGSKA (reference sequence). With 5 bases clipped from V and 2 bases from J, the junction kept 9 bases outside the gene matches.

This clonotype was counted ten times or more. The J gene is TRBJ2-1, the V gene TRBV24-1; tentatively, D is TRBD1 (5 bases). Germline CDR1 reads KGHDR; CDR2 reads SFDVKD. Trimming removed 5 bases from V and 4 bases from J, with 8 bases in between. The CDR3 is made up of 13 amino acids. CDR3 sequence reads: CATSARAYNEQFF. The CDR3 DNA reads as TGTGCCACCAGTGCCAGGGCATACAATGAGCAGTTCTTC.